Listed below are T cell receptor beta chains from one sample, sequenced in a study of identical twins. TCRdb redid the calling of the 5' RACE reads with MiXCR, one entry per CDR3 protein. This table has hundreds of thousands of distinct CDR3 sequences, less than 9% appearing once. These same records also appear under a second study, on yellow fever vaccine responses in identical twins.

Sequencing was done on a sample of memory (CD45RO+) T cells sorted from blood. The receptor source for this set is a woman between 18 and 29 years old in good health. CDR3s include the opening cysteine and the closing phenylalanine or tryptophan. D genes are given only for firm matches. Some rows mark clone size as missing; the rest say once, few, many or name a class of expanded clone.

CDR3nt: TGCAGTGCCACCCCTATAGCGGGATTCCAAGAGACCCAGTACTTC; CDR3aa: CSATPIAGFQETQYF; j_gene: TRBJ2-5; abundance: few; v_gene: TRBV20-1; d_gene: TRBD2; len: 15
CDR3nt: TGCAGTGTCACTGGGACTTCGAAGACCCAGTACTTC; CDR3aa: CSVTGTSKTQYF; j_gene: TRBJ2-5; abundance: -; v_gene: TRBV20-1; d_gene: -; len: 12
CDR3nt: TGTGCCAGCTCACTTTTAGGGGTCGACGAGCAGTACTTC; CDR3aa: CASSLLGVDEQYF; j_gene: TRBJ2-7; abundance: -; v_gene: TRBV18; d_gene: -; len: 13
CDR3nt: TGTGCCAGCAGCACCACCAACAGTGGAAATCAGCCCCAGCATTTT; CDR3aa: CASSTTNSGNQPQHF; j_gene: TRBJ1-5; abundance: -; v_gene: TRBV3-1; d_gene: -; len: 15
CDR3nt: TGTGCCAGCTCACCAGGAGGTAGAAGCTCTGGAAACACCATATATTTT; CDR3aa: CASSPGGRSSGNTIYF; j_gene: TRBJ1-3; abundance: -; v_gene: TRBV18; d_gene: -; len: 16
CDR3nt: TGTGCCAGCAGCGTAGGGAGGCTCAGGGGCGGGGGTCAAGAGACCCAGTACTTC; CDR3aa: CASSVGRLRGGGQETQYF; j_gene: TRBJ2-5; abundance: many; v_gene: TRBV9; d_gene: -; len: 18
CDR3nt: TGTGCCAGCAGCTTATGGGGGAATGAAAAACTGTTTTTT; CDR3aa: CASSLWGNEKLFF; j_gene: TRBJ1-4; abundance: -; v_gene: TRBV11-2; d_gene: -; len: 13
CDR3nt: TGTGCCAGTGGGACAATCTATAATTCACCCCTCCACTTT; CDR3aa: CASGTIYNSPLHF; j_gene: TRBJ1-6; abundance: -; v_gene: TRBV3-1; d_gene: -; len: 13
CDR3nt: TGTGCTAGTGGAGCGGGACCGAACACTGAAGCTTTCTTT; CDR3aa: CASGAGPNTEAFF; j_gene: TRBJ1-1; abundance: few; v_gene: TRBV12-5; d_gene: -; len: 13
CDR3nt: TGTGCCAGCAGCAAAGACAGGGACTACTCACCCCTCCACTTT; CDR3aa: CASSKDRDYSPLHF; j_gene: TRBJ1-6; abundance: many; v_gene: TRBV6-1; d_gene: TRBD1; len: 14
CDR3nt: TGTGCCAGCAGTTTCGGCCTAGCGGGAGGACCAAAATACAATGAGCAGTTCTTC; CDR3aa: CASSFGLAGGPKYNEQFF; j_gene: TRBJ2-1; abundance: few; v_gene: TRBV12-3/TRBV12-4; d_gene: TRBD2; len: 18
CDR3nt: TGCAGCGCCCGCTTAGGACAGGCCTACGAGCAGTACTTC; CDR3aa: CSARLGQAYEQYF; j_gene: TRBJ2-7; abundance: many; v_gene: TRBV29-1; d_gene: TRBD1; len: 13
CDR3nt: TGTGCCAGCAGCCCTCAGGGACAGGGAACAGAGACCCAGTACTTC; CDR3aa: CASSPQGQGTETQYF; j_gene: TRBJ2-5; abundance: many; v_gene: TRBV4-2; d_gene: TRBD1; len: 15
CDR3nt: TGTGCCAGCACCCCTAATGGACGGAGCACAGATACGCAGTATTTT; CDR3aa: CASTPNGRSTDTQYF; j_gene: TRBJ2-3; abundance: few; v_gene: TRBV6-2/TRBV6-3; d_gene: -; len: 15
CDR3nt: TGTGCCAGCAGCTTAGGCTGGGGAGACTCACCCCTCCACTTT; CDR3aa: CASSLGWGDSPLHF; j_gene: TRBJ1-6; abundance: few; v_gene: TRBV13; d_gene: -; len: 14
CDR3nt: TGTGCCAGCAGCGGTGTGGCGGGGGCGTTGAAAAACGAGCAGTACTTC; CDR3aa: CASSGVAGALKNEQYF; j_gene: TRBJ2-7; abundance: few; v_gene: TRBV9; d_gene: -; len: 16
CDR3nt: TGTGCCAGCAGCTTAGTAAGGCTAGCGGGAGGGCAAGAGACCCAGTACTTC; CDR3aa: CASSLVRLAGGQETQYF; j_gene: TRBJ2-5; abundance: -; v_gene: TRBV7-2; d_gene: TRBD2; len: 17
CDR3nt: TGCGCCAGCAGCTTAATTGGTGTGGGACTCTATGGCTACACCTTC; CDR3aa: CASSLIGVGLYGYTF; j_gene: TRBJ1-2; abundance: -; v_gene: TRBV5-1; d_gene: -; len: 15
CDR3nt: TGTGCCAGCAGCCAGCTGGGGTTGCTAGGGGGGGAGCTGTTTTTT; CDR3aa: CASSQLGLLGGELFF; j_gene: TRBJ2-2; abundance: few; v_gene: TRBV7-3; d_gene: -; len: 15
CDR3nt: TGTGCCAGCTCACCAGTCCGGGACTCCTACGAGCAGCGCTTC; CDR3aa: CASSPVRDSYEQRF; j_gene: TRBJ2-7; abundance: few; v_gene: TRBV18; d_gene: -; len: 14
CDR3nt: TGTGCCAGCAGTGAACGGGGGGGCTCCTACAATGAGCAGTTCTTC; CDR3aa: CASSERGGSYNEQFF; j_gene: TRBJ2-1; abundance: few; v_gene: TRBV6-1; d_gene: TRBD2; len: 15
CDR3nt: TGTGCCAGTAGTATTGGCCTGACTAGCGGCTCCTACAATGAGCAGTTCTTC; CDR3aa: CASSIGLTSGSYNEQFF; j_gene: TRBJ2-1; abundance: -; v_gene: TRBV19; d_gene: TRBD2; len: 17
CDR3nt: TGTGCCAGCTCACCAGGGCCGGGGGCCGGAGGAGACAATGAGCAGTTCTTC; CDR3aa: CASSPGPGAGGDNEQFF; j_gene: TRBJ2-1; abundance: many; v_gene: TRBV18; d_gene: -; len: 17
CDR3nt: TGCAGCGTGGGGGATGACGAGTACTCTGGGGCCAACGTCCTGACTTTC; CDR3aa: CSVGDDEYSGANVLTF; j_gene: TRBJ2-6; abundance: once; v_gene: TRBV29-1; d_gene: -; len: 16
CDR3nt: TGCGCCAGCAAGGGGAGCTACGAGCAGTACTTC; CDR3aa: CASKGSYEQYF; j_gene: TRBJ2-7; abundance: few; v_gene: TRBV10-2; d_gene: -; len: 11
CDR3nt: TGTGCCAGCAGTGAGGGGCAGGGGGCGGAAAAACTGTTTTTT; CDR3aa: CASSEGQGAEKLFF; j_gene: TRBJ1-4; abundance: few; v_gene: TRBV2; d_gene: TRBD1; len: 14
CDR3nt: TGTGCCAGCAGTGTACAGGCAGGCGGAGGAGGGACTGAAGCTTTCTTT; CDR3aa: CASSVQAGGGGTEAFF; j_gene: TRBJ1-1; abundance: few; v_gene: TRBV2; d_gene: -; len: 16